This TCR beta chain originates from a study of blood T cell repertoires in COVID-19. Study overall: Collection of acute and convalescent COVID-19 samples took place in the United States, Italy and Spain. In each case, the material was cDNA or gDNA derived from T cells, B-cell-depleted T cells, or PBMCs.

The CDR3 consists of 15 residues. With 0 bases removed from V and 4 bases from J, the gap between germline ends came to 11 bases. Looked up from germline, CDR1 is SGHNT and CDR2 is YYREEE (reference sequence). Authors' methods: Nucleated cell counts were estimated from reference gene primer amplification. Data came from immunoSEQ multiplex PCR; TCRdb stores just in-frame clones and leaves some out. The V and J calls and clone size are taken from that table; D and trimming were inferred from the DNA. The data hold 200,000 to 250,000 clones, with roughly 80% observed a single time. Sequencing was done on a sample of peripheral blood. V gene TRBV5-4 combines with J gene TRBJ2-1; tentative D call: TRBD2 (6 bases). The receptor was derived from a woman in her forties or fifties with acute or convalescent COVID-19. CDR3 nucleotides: TGTGCCAGCAGCTTGGACCGGGAGTCGTACAATGAGCAGTTCTTC. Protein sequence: CASSLDRESYNEQFF.